These 27 T cell receptor beta chains were all obtained from the same sample, sequenced in a study of blood T cell repertoires in COVID-19. The method was immunoSEQ multiplex PCR; TCRdb's version includes in-frame clones alone and lacks a portion of them. This sample has roughly 78,000 clones; approximately 82% occur once, and the top ten carry around a sixth. What was sequenced was peripheral blood. These receptor sequences come from a woman older than 75 with acute or convalescent COVID-19.

The CDR3 bases are TGTGCCAGTAGTATCCCCCCGGGTGAGACCCAGTACTTC. Translation: CASSIPPGETQYF. The rearrangement uses TRBV19 and TRBJ2-5, with no clear D. V dropped 3 bases and J dropped 5 bases, with 10 bases sitting between them. The CDR3 extends over 13 amino acids. Germline V CDR1 and CDR2: LNHDA, SQIVND (reference sequence).

V usage is TRBV19 and J usage is TRBJ2-7; possibly TRBD1 for D (6 bases). Trimming removed 5 bases from V and 6 bases from J, with 23 bases in between. The CDR3 contains 16 residues. Germline values: CDR1 LNHDA, CDR2 SQIVND (reference sequence). Written as DNA, the CDR3 is TGTGCCAGTAGTGACATAACAGGGATTAAAGGGGGCGAGCAGTACTTC. It specifies CASSDITGIKGGEQYF. Full variable domain (outside the CDR3, taken from reference TRBV19 and TRBJ2-7): DGGITQSPKYLFRKEGQNVTLSCEQNLNHDAMYWYRQDPGQGLRLIYYSQIVNDFQKGDIAEGYSVSREKKESFPLTVTSAQKNPTAFYLCASSDITGIKGGEQYFGPGTRLTVT.

This clone was counted a few times. J is TRBJ2-7 and V is TRBV27, with 8 bases identical to TRBD1. The V and J ends lost 7 bases and 2 bases, in that order; junction bases with no gene match: 10. CDR3 length equals 15 residues. The germline V gene encodes CDR1 MNHEY and CDR2 SMNVEV (reference sequence). The CDR3 protein is CASTQGAPGTYEQYF. Here the CDR3 DNA reads TGTGCCAGCACCCAGGGGGCGCCGGGAACCTACGAGCAGTACTTC.

The chain's CDR3 is CASSEYKSHGYTF. The CDR3 DNA sequence: TGTGCCAGCAGTGAATATAAGAGCCATGGCTACACCTTC. The genes are TRBV25-1 and TRBJ1-2, with no clear D. The CDR3 extends over 13 amino acids. Germline V CDR1 and CDR2: MGHDK, SYGVNS. The V and J ends lost 0 bases and 6 bases respectively, with 8 bases between them.

The CDR3 DNA is TGTGCCAGCAGTGAACTCCCCCCAGGTAATGAGCAGTTCTTC. As protein: CASSELPPGNEQFF. The rearrangement uses TRBV6-1 and TRBJ2-1, with D unresolved. Trimming took off 2 bases at V and 7 bases at J, with 12 bases between the two ends. Germline CDR1 MNHNS, CDR2 SASEGT. This CDR3 is 14 amino acids long.

The chain recombines TRBV6-6 with TRBJ2-3, with TRBD1 matching 10 bases. CDR3 length: 15 residues. J lost 4 bases, V lost 4 bases, and 5 bases had no gene match. Looked up from germline, CDR1 is MNHNY and CDR2 is SVGAGI (reference sequence). CDR3 in amino acids: CASSSGDRGADTQYF. The CDR3 DNA sequence: TGTGCCAGCAGTTCGGGGGACAGGGGTGCAGATACGCAGTATTTT.

The rearrangement uses TRBV9 and TRBJ1-6, with D unresolved. Germline V lookup: CDR1 SGDLS, CDR2 YYNGEE. This CDR3 has 16 residues. With 1 base removed from V and 9 bases from J, the gap between germline ends came to 17 bases. The CDR3 region has the DNA TGTGCCAGCAGCGTAACCCCCGGGGAAGGAGGTTCACCCCTCCACTTT. This translates into CASSVTPGEGGSPLHF.

The chain has TRBV3-1 (or the pseudogene TRBV3-2) and TRBJ2-3; 9 bases line up with TRBD2. V lost 4 bases and J lost 5; bases outside the gene matches: 10. This CDR3 spans 16 amino acids. Germline V gives CDR1 LGHDT, CDR2 YNNKEL (reference sequence). The CDR3 is CASSPLSSGSGDTQYF. The CDR3 DNA reads TGTGCCAGCAGCCCGCTTAGTAGCGGGAGTGGAGATACGCAGTATTTT.

The V and J genes are TRBV9 and TRBJ1-4; no reliable D call. CDR3 size: 15 residues. Trimming took off 0 bases at V and 2 bases at J, with 8 bases between the two ends. Germline lookup yields CDR1 SGDLS and CDR2 YYNGEE. In nucleotides, the CDR3 is TGTGCCAGCAGCGTAGGGGAGGCTACTAATGAAAAACTGTTTTTT. Translating gives CASSVGEATNEKLFF.

The chain is built from TRBV9 and TRBJ2-3; TRBD2 aligns across 7 bases. V lost 0 bases, J lost 2 bases, and 6 bases stayed unmatched. The CDR3 extends over 16 amino acids. CDR1 and CDR2 from the germline V gene are SGDLS and YYNGEE. The CDR3 nucleotides read TGTGCCAGCAGCGTAGCGGCTAGCGGATCCACAGATACGCAGTATTTT. This gives the protein CASSVAASGSTDTQYF.

V gene TRBV11-2 combines with J gene TRBJ2-1; 13 bases agree with TRBD2. Unmatched junction bases numbered 6, after V lost 0 bases and J lost 7 bases. The CDR3 contains 17 residues. The germline CDR1 and CDR2 sequences are SGHAT and FQNNGV. CDR3 nucleotides: TGTGCCAGCAGCTTAGAACTAGCGGGAGGGCAATGGAATGAGCAGTTCTTC. Amino acids: CASSLELAGGQWNEQFF.

V is TRBV30 and J is TRBJ1-1, with D maybe TRBD1 (5 bases). CDR1 and CDR2 (germline): GTSNPN, SVGIG (reference sequence). Trimming stripped 4 bases from V and 6 bases from J, with 18 bases between. CDR3 size: 14 residues. The CDR3 sequence: CAWKVRTPNAEAFF. The DNA of the CDR3 is TGTGCCTGGAAGGTCAGGACACCAAACGCTGAAGCTTTCTTT.

This chain joins TRBV2 and TRBJ2-1; D may be TRBD2 (6 bases). In germline, CDR1 is SNHLY, CDR2 FYNNEI. The CDR3 is 16 amino acids. Trimming shortened V by 7 bases and J by 5 bases, and 21 bases separated the two germline ends. The CDR3 protein is CASTPTPRDFNNEQFF. Written as DNA, the CDR3 is TGTGCCAGCACTCCTACTCCCCGGGACTTTAACAATGAGCAGTTCTTC.

The chain has TRBV12-3 or TRBV12-4 and TRBJ1-5; D gene unclear. Trimming removed 5 bases from V and 1 base from J, with 6 bases in between. The CDR3 contains 13 residues. The CDR3 DNA is TGTGCCAGCAGTCGGGAGAGCAATCAGCCCCAGCATTTT. Translation gives CASSRESNQPQHF.

The rearrangement uses TRBV4-1 and TRBJ2-2, with a possible D match to TRBD1 (6 bases). CDR3 length: 14 amino acids. Germline V lookup: CDR1 MGHRA, CDR2 YSYEKL. The V gene lost 4 bases and the J gene lost 4 bases, with 10 bases spanning the gap. CDR3 amino acids: CASSLEGGTGELFF. CDR3 bases: TGCGCCAGCAGCCTCGAAGGGGGCACCGGGGAGCTGTTTTTT.

V and J are TRBV10-3 and TRBJ1-1; 7 bases agree with TRBD1. CDR3 length: 14 residues. Per germline, CDR1 ENHRY and CDR2 SYGVKD. Unmatched junction bases numbered 2, after V lost 0 bases and J lost 4 bases. CDR3 coding DNA: TGTGCCATCAGTGAGTCAGGGGGCTTCACTGAAGCTTTCTTT. Residues: CAISESGGFTEAFF.

The gene calls are TRBV6-5 and TRBJ2-2; D gene unclear. The CDR3 spans 14 residues. Trimming took 6 bases from V and 3 from J, leaving 11 bases between them. Germline V gene sequence: CDR1 MNHEY, CDR2 SVGAGI. The DNA for the CDR3 is TGTGCCAGCAGCAACAACGGGTACACCGGGGAGCTGTTTTTT. Its protein product is CASSNNGYTGELFF.

V gene TRBV11-2 combines with J gene TRBJ2-3; 10 nucleotides match TRBD1. CDR1 and CDR2 (germline): SGHAT, FQNNGV. This CDR3 is built from 14 residues. With V trimmed by 7 bases and J by 3 bases, 4 bases remained unmatched. The DNA for the CDR3 is TGTGCCAGCACTCCGGACAGGGGGACAGATACGCAGTATTTT. It is translated as CASTPDRGTDTQYF.

The table lists this clone with a count of one. V usage is TRBV6-5 and J usage is TRBJ1-1; 7 bases fit TRBD1. V lost 6 bases, J lost 1 base, and 5 bases stayed unmatched. CDR1 MNHEY and CDR2 SVGAGI come from the germline V gene. There are 14 residues in the CDR3. CDR3 sequence reads: CASSLGQKNTEAFF. CDR3 DNA: TGTGCCAGCAGCCTGGGACAGAAGAACACTGAAGCTTTCTTT.

This chain joins TRBV28 and TRBJ1-4; 7 positions agree with TRBD1. This CDR3 is 15 amino acids long. Germline CDR1 MDHEN, CDR2 SYDVKM. The V and J ends lost 5 bases and 7 bases, in that order; junction bases with no gene match: 10. The CDR3 nucleotides read TGTGCCAGCAGTGCGGGGACAGTGGATAGTGAAAAACTGTTTTTT. It codes for CASSAGTVDSEKLFF.

This chain uses TRBV7-8 with TRBJ1-4; a weak D match, TRBD1 (5 bases). V lost 8 bases and J lost 3, with 16 bases in between. The CDR3 length is 15 residues. From germline, CDR1 is SGHVS and CDR2 FQNEAQ. CDR3 nucleotides: TGTGCCAGCCTTCCAGTCCACAGGCCTAATGAAAAACTGTTTTTT. Translated, it gives CASLPVHRPNEKLFF. Using reference TRBV7-8 and TRBJ1-4 for the parts outside the CDR3, the full variable domain is GAGVSQSPRYKVAKRGQDVALRCDPISGHVSLFWYQQALGQGPEFLTYFQNEAQLDKSGLPSDRFFAERPEGSVSTLKIQRTQQEDSAVYLCASLPVHRPNEKLFFGSGTQLSVL.

This sequence joins TRBV6-5 and TRBJ2-7; perhaps TRBD2 as D (6 bases). The germline V gene has CDR1 MNHEY and CDR2 SVGAGI. CDR3 length: 14 amino acids. The V end was cut by 6 bases, the J end by 2 bases, with 14 bases between. This CDR3 reads CASRPGGLTYEQYF. The CDR3 DNA sequence: TGTGCCAGCAGACCCGGGGGACTTACCTACGAGCAGTACTTC.

V usage is TRBV10-1 and J usage is TRBJ2-5; 12 nucleotides align to TRBD2. This CDR3 has 14 residues. The germline V gene has CDR1 WNHNN and CDR2 SYGVQD (reference sequence). V dropped 8 bases and J dropped 5; count of bases not matched to a gene: 6. CDR3 sequence: CASWTSGTPETQYF. Here the CDR3 DNA reads TGCGCCAGCTGGACTAGCGGGACGCCGGAGACCCAGTACTTC.

The chain recombines TRBV5-4 with TRBJ1-3; D uncertain. There are 12 residues in the CDR3. Trimming took 5 bases from V and 4 from J, leaving 7 bases between them. Per the germline V gene, CDR1 is SGHNT and CDR2 is YYREEE (reference sequence). The CDR3 DNA sequence: TGTGCCAGCAGTCCCGGGGGAAACACCATATATTTT. Protein: CASSPGGNTIYF.

This chain uses TRBV19 with TRBJ2-3, with a possible D match to TRBD2 (6 bases). V shed 6 bases and J shed 4 bases, with 17 bases lying between them. The germline V gene has CDR1 LNHDA and CDR2 SQIVND (reference sequence). The CDR3 runs to 15 residues. CDR3 protein: CASSRGDFRPDTQYF. Here the CDR3 DNA reads TGTGCCAGTAGCCGAGGGGACTTCCGTCCAGATACGCAGTATTTT.

The J gene is TRBJ2-3, the V gene TRBV7-2, with D maybe TRBD2 (6 bases). The V gene's germline CDR1 is SGHTA and CDR2 FQGNSA. CDR3 length: 17 amino acids. V was shortened by 1 base and J by 4 bases, with 18 bases between the two germline ends. The CDR3 reads CASSLGLLASGPDTQYF. The DNA of the CDR3 is TGTGCCAGCAGCTTAGGGCTTTTAGCGAGCGGGCCAGATACGCAGTATTTT.

V and J are TRBV5-1 and TRBJ2-1; 16 bases line up with TRBD2. V shed 6 bases, J shed 6 bases, and the junction held 9 bases outside the gene matches. This CDR3 spans 17 amino acids. In germline, CDR1 is SGHRS, CDR2 YFSETQ. CDR3 sequence: CASNPGTSGGASNEQFF. CDR3 DNA sequence: TGCGCCAGCAACCCCGGGACTAGCGGGGGGGCCAGCAATGAGCAGTTCTTC.